This entry describes one T cell receptor (beta chain). The junction departs from germline at one end; a sequencing error may be responsible. Every sample yielded at least 7 million isolated PBMCs. These data originate in a study of blood T cells in healthy people across ages. CDR1 and CDR2 (germline): SGHRS, YFSETQ. The CDR3 has 15 amino acids. Together with a sample-barcoded 5' primer, a J-beta primer mix was included in a second PCR lasting roughly 6 to 12 cycles. TCRdb reprocessed the 5' RACE reads via MiXCR and lists one record per CDR3 protein. Altogether hundreds of thousands of distinct CDR3 sequences are present, approximately 52% being singletons, with the ten largest covering roughly 14%.

The source of this sequence is a woman aged 80 or over in good health. The sequenced material came from blood. V usage is TRBV5-1 and J usage is TRBJ2-5; D is possibly TRBD2 (5 bases). CDR3 region: CDSSLVAGNHNEQYF. The CDR3 DNA reads as TGCGACAGCAGCTTGGTTGCGGGTAACCACAATGAGCAGTACTTC.